This T cell receptor beta chain was documented in a study of cytomegalovirus exposure and HLA in healthy donors. A multiplex PCR was run with 60 Vbeta primers and 13 Jbeta primers. Using immunoSEQ multiplex PCR, the repertoire was profiled, and TCRdb retains in-frame clones only, with some absent. The data hold roughly 130,000 clones, with around 70% observed a single time. CDR3 length: 13 amino acids. Looked up from germline, CDR1 is MDHEN and CDR2 is SYDVKM. The V and J ends lost 8 bases and 8 bases respectively, with 15 bases between them. Material for sequencing was PBMCs. The rearrangement joins TRBV28 to TRBJ1-4; D perhaps matches TRBD1 (5 bases). The origin of this receptor is a man aged 30-40 years in good health and CMV-seropositive. CDR3 protein: CASQGPSREKLFF. The CDR3 DNA reads TGTGCCAGCCAGGGTCCCTCTCGGGAAAAACTGTTTTTT.